This T cell receptor beta chain was sequenced during a study of tumor-infiltrating lymphocytes in primary liver carcinoma. This clonotype was observed a single time. Its specificity is unknown. TCR beta cDNA came from about 450 ng total RNA, primed with a constant-region primer. ARM-PCR was slightly modified, and three nested multiplex PCR rounds with it gave rise to the TCR beta libraries. TCRdb reprocessed the multiplex PCR reads via MiXCR and lists one record per CDR3 protein. Here the sample spans 60,000 to 90,000 distinct CDR3 sequences, 60% to 75% being singletons. Co-extracting RNA and DNA was done with roughly 17-33 mg of unsorted bulk tissue as input. Findings and caveats of the study: For tumor-adjacent and tumor-blood pairs, overlap was less than that seen for tumor region pairs.

The material sequenced was liver tumor tissue from sampling region 4. Documented subset: tumor region T4, right-lateral pole. The clonotype originates from a man aged 35 to 55 with primary liver carcinoma and hepatitis B virus infection.

CDR3 protein: CATVPGQWVEANVLTF. CDR3 DNA sequence: TGTGCCACCGTCCCGGGACAGTGGGTTGAGGCCAACGTCCTGACTTTC. The rearrangement uses TRBV6-1 and TRBJ2-6, with 7 bases matching TRBD1. Germline V lookup: CDR1 MNHNS, CDR2 SASEGT. Trimming took 10 bases from V and 6 from J; bases not matched to a gene: 15. This CDR3 is 16 amino acids long.